This TCR beta chain was captured in a study of Graves' ophthalmopathy and Graves' hyperthyroidism. CDR3 length equals 13 residues. Trimming pared 10 bases from V and 5 bases from J, leaving 16 bases between. Per germline, CDR1 ENHRY and CDR2 SYGVKD. Recruitment covered hyperthyroidism patients aged 18 to 65 whose new diagnosis was of under 2 months' duration. Patients were diagnosed from clinical symptoms, serum thyroxine, TRAb, thyroid ultrasound and orbital computed tomography. As to this clonotype: Antigen: not known.

RNA served as the template for amplifying TCR beta CDR3 regions. First-round RT-PCR relied on HTBI primers, and a second-round multiplex PCR came next. TCRdb recomputed calls from the multiplex PCR reads with MiXCR, one row per CDR3 protein. The table records fewer than 650,000 distinct CDR3 sequences, around a fifth of them present only once. Study-level results: Among expanded thyroid clonotypes above 0.001 frequency, most also occurred in blood.

Sequencing was performed on peripheral blood. This receptor was taken from a woman under 30 with stable Graves' hyperthyroidism. Some clones in this sample may be carry-over from other donors' samples. The rearrangement links TRBV10-3 to TRBJ2-3, with a weak D call TRBD2 (6 bases). The CDR3 DNA reads as TGTGCCAGCAATCGGGGGAGGAAAGATACGCAGTATTTT. The encoded protein is CASNRGRKDTQYF.